One sample yielded the 4 T cell receptor beta chains listed below, sequenced in a study of identical twins. MiXCR was run by TCRdb on the 5' RACE reads, yielding one entry per CDR3 protein. This repertoire shows about 480,000 distinct CDR3 sequences, approximately 15% found once; its top ten account for more than 0.5%. The same sample was also used in a study of yellow fever vaccine responses in identical twins.

Material for sequencing was CD4+ T cells sorted from blood. Source of these receptors: a woman aged 18-30 years in good health.

The chain employs TRBV11-3 and TRBJ2-3; D ambiguous. The V and J ends lost 1 base and 8 bases respectively, with 10 bases between them. CDR3 length: 13 residues. CDR1 is SGHNT and CDR2 is YENEEA in the germline V gene. The CDR3 is CASSLVPASTQYF. DNA for the CDR3: TGTGCCAGCAGCTTAGTCCCAGCGTCTACGCAGTATTTT.

The chain links TRBV20-1 to TRBJ2-1; tentatively, D is TRBD2 (6 bases). Per the germline V gene, CDR1 is DFQATT and CDR2 is SNEGSKA (reference sequence). This CDR3 spans 14 amino acids. V lost 5 bases and J lost 6, with 17 bases in between. CDR3: CSADRLVNSNEQFF. The CDR3 DNA follows: TGCAGTGCTGATCGACTAGTAAATTCCAATGAGCAGTTCTTC.

In this sample, this clonotype turned up a few times. For the CDR3, the DNA is TGTGCCACCAGCAGAGAAAGGGTCAGCAATCAGCCCCAGCATTTT. It yields the protein CATSRERVSNQPQHF. V is TRBV15 and J is TRBJ1-5; D call uncertain. This CDR3 has 15 residues. V was shortened by 0 bases and J by 1 base, with 7 bases between the two germline ends. Germline V CDR1 and CDR2: LNHNV, YYDKDF (reference sequence).

This clonotype was observed many times. V and J are TRBV29-1 and TRBJ2-7; 14 nucleotides align to TRBD2. Germline CDR1 SQVTM, CDR2 ANQGSEA. The CDR3 contains 13 residues. After removal of 6 bases from V and 6 bases from J, the junction contained 4 bases not matched to a gene. In nucleotides, the CDR3 is TGCAGCGTGAGGACTAGCGGGGGGTTCGAGCAGTACTTC. This codes for CSVRTSGGFEQYF.